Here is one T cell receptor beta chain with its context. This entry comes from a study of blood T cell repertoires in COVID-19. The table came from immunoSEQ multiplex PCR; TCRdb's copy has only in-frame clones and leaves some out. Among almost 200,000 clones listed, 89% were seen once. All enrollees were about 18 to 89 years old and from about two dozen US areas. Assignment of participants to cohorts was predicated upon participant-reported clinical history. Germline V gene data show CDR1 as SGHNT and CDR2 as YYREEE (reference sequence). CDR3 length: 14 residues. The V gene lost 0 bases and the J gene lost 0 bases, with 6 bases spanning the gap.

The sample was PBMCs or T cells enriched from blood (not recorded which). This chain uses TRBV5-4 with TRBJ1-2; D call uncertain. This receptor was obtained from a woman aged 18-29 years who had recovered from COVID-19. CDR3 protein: CASSLDRTNYGYTF. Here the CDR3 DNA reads TGTGCCAGCAGCTTGGACAGAACTAACTATGGCTACACCTTC.